The sequence of this TCR beta chain was determined in a study of control samples from healthy donors and cancer patients. Produced via immunoSEQ multiplex PCR; TCRdb's table is partial and in-frame only. The sample holds 95,000 to 100,000 clones; about 89% are singletons and the top ten take approximately 7.8%. CDR1 is SGHRS, CDR2 YFSETQ, per germline. This CDR3 is 15 amino acids long. J gave up 6 bases and V 7 bases, and 9 bases lay outside the gene matches. The material sequenced was blood. This sequence joins TRBV5-1 and TRBJ2-3, with TRBD1 matching 12 bases. The TCR originated in a man in his thirties or forties in good health. The chain's CDR3 is CASATGTGGFDTQYF. The CDR3 coding sequence is TGCGCCAGCGCAACAGGGACAGGGGGCTTCGATACGCAGTATTTT.